Detailed here is one T cell receptor beta chain. Antigen specificity is unknown. With 60 Vbeta and 13 Jbeta primers, the PCR was carried out. Method: immunoSEQ multiplex PCR; TCRdb's copy keeps in-frame clones and lacks some. The table lists some 170,000 clones, 70% to 90% of them singletons. The data derive from a study of cytomegalovirus exposure and HLA in healthy donors. The CDR3 runs to 15 residues. Germline CDR1 is SGHVS and CDR2 is FNYEAQ. Trimming took off 5 bases at V and 2 bases at J, with 12 bases between the two ends. Overall study results and limits: With later analysis, a missense DCLRE1C variant became linked to TCR beta V- and J-gene trimming.

The chain carries TRBV7-6 and TRBJ2-2; D might be TRBD2 (5 bases). The TCR originated in a woman aged 25 to 45 in good health and CMV-seronegative. The sample comprised PBMCs. The CDR3 DNA reads as TGTGCCAGCAGCCCCCGGACTCCTAACACCGGGGAGCTGTTTTTT. Residues: CASSPRTPNTGELFF.